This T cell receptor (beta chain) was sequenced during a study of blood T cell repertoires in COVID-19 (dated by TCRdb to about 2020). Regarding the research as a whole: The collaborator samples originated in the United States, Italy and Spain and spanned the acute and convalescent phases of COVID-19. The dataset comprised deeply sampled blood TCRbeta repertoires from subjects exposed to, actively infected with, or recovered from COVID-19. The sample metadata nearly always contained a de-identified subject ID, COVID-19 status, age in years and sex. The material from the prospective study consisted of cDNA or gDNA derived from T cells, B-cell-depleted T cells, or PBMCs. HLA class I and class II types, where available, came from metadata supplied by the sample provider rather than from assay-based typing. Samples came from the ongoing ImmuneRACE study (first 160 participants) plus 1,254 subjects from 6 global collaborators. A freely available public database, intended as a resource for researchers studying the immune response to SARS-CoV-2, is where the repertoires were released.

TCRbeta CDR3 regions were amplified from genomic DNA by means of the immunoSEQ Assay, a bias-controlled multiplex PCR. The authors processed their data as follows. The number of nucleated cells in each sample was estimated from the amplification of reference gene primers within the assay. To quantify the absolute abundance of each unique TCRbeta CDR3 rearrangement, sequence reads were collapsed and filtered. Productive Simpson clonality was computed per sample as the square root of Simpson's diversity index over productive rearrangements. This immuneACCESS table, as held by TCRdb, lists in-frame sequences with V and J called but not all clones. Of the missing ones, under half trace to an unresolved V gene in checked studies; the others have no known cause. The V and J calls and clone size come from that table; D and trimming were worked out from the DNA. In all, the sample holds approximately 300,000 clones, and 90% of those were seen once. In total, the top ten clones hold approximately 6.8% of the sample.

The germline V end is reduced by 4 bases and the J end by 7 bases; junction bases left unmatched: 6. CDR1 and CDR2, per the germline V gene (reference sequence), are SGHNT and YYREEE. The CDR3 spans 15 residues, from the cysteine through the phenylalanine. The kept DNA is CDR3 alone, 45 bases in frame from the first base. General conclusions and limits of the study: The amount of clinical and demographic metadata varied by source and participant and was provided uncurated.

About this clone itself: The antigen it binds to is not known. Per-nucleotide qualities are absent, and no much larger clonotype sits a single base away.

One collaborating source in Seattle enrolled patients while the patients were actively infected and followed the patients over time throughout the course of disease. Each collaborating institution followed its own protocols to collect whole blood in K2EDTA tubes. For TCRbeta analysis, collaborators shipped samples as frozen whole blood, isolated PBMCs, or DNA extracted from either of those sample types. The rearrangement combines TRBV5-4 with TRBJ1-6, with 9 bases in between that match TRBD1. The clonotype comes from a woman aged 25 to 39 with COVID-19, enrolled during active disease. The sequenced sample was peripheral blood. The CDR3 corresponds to CASSPVGQGNSPLHF. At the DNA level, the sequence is TGTGCCAGCAGCCCGGTCGGACAGGGGAATTCACCCCTCCACTTT.